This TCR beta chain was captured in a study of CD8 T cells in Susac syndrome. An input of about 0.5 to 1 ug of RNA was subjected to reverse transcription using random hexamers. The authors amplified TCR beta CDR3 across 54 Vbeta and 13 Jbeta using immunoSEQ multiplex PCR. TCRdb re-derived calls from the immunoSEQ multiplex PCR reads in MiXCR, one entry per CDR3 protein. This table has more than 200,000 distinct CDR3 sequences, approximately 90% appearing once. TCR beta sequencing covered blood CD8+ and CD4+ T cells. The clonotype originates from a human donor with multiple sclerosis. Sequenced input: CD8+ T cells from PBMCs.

The CDR3, as DNA: TGTGCCAGCAGTTACTCCGACGGCTCCTACGAGCAGTACTTC. Translating gives CASSYSDGSYEQYF. The V gene is TRBV6-2 or TRBV6-3, the J gene TRBJ2-7; D remains ambiguous. Germline-derived CDR1 and CDR2 are MNHEY and SVGEGT. The V end lost 0 bases, the J end lost 0 bases, and 6 bases lay between the germline ends. The CDR3 contains 14 residues.